The sequence of this T cell receptor (beta chain) was determined in a study of T cell responses to AZD1222 COVID-19 vaccine. General study points: Baseline antibody screening turned up just six seropositive AZD1222 recipients.

Trimming at V came to 10 bases and at J to 7 bases, leaving 13 bases not matched to a gene. CDR1 and CDR2 (germline): MNHEY, SVGAGI. This CDR3 region has 15 residues. Concerning this clone: Its antigen is not known.

Produced via immunoSEQ multiplex PCR; TCRdb's table is partial and in-frame only. Altogether roughly 120,000 clones are present, roughly nine tenths being singletons, with the ten largest covering 1.6%. The source is an adult who received the AZD1222 COVID-19 vaccine. This sequence joins TRBV6-5 and TRBJ1-6; 7 positions match TRBD1. The sequences come from peripheral blood, collected 28 days after the second AZD1222 dose. The CDR3 loop is CATFARGGGNSPLHF. The CDR3 bases are TGTGCCACTTTTGCCAGGGGGGGAGGAAATTCACCCCTCCACTTT.